Presented here are 23 T cell receptor beta chains from one specimen sequenced in a study of T cell responses to AZD1222 COVID-19 vaccine. Clones were read by immunoSEQ multiplex PCR, and TCRdb kept only the in-frame ones, dropping some. The table lists roughly 91,000 clones, more than 90% of them singletons. Sequenced here: peripheral blood, sampled on day 0 of AZD1222 vaccination. These receptors were taken from an adult in good health.

J is TRBJ2-7 and V is TRBV11-2, with TRBD2 identical over 12 bases. Looked up from germline, CDR1 is SGHAT and CDR2 is FQNNGV. The CDR3 spans 15 residues. V shed 5 bases and J 5 bases; nucleotides not matched to a gene: 7. CDR3 nucleotide sequence: TGTGCCAGCAGCGAGGGACTAGCGGGCCTCCACGAGCAGTACTTC. Protein: CASSEGLAGLHEQYF.

The V gene is TRBV7-9, the J gene TRBJ1-2; D not certain. CDR1 is SEHNR, CDR2 FQNEAQ, per germline (reference sequence). Trimming shortened V by 3 bases and J by 4 bases, and 12 bases separated the two germline ends. This CDR3 has 14 residues. The CDR3 region is CASSFPSYAYGYTF. The CDR3 DNA reads TGTGCCAGCAGCTTCCCGTCTTATGCCTATGGCTACACCTTC.

The chain combines TRBV13 with TRBJ1-1, with D perhaps matching TRBD1 (5 bases). V lost 5 bases, J lost 1 base, and 20 bases lay in between. Germline CDR1 PRHDT, CDR2 FYEKMQ (reference sequence). This CDR3 comprises 17 residues. The CDR3 loop reads CASSPDGGTLSNTEAFF. The CDR3 coding sequence is TGTGCCAGCAGCCCAGACGGGGGGACCTTATCGAACACTGAAGCTTTCTTT.

The chain couples TRBV6-5 to TRBJ2-7; 8 nucleotides align to TRBD1. Trimming at V came to 5 bases and at J to 1 base, leaving 4 bases not matched to a gene. CDR1 is MNHEY and CDR2 is SVGAGI in the germline V gene. The CDR3 sequence is 14 residues long. This CDR3 is CASSRTGSSYEQYF. The CDR3 bases are TGTGCCAGCAGTCGGACAGGGAGTTCCTACGAGCAGTACTTC.

V usage is TRBV4-1 and J usage is TRBJ2-7; 8 bases line up with TRBD2. CDR1 is MGHRA, CDR2 YSYEKL, per germline. Trimming took 1 base from V and 3 from J; bases not matched to a gene: 8. The CDR3 loop spans 16 amino acids. The DNA of the CDR3 is TGCGCCAGCAGCCAAGGTCGGGGGGGGGTATTCTACGAGCAGTACTTC. Residues: CASSQGRGGVFYEQYF.

This chain connects TRBV11-2 to TRBJ2-7; 11 bases fit TRBD2. CDR3 size: 15 residues. Germline CDR1 SGHAT, CDR2 FQNNGV. V lost 4 bases, J lost 5 bases, and 7 bases stayed unmatched. The CDR3 DNA is TGTGCCAGCAGCTCACTAGCGGGAGCCCCGCACGAGCAGTACTTC. Its translation: CASSSLAGAPHEQYF.

V gene TRBV7-9 combines with J gene TRBJ1-1; 9 bases line up with TRBD1. Losses at the gene ends were 4 bases for V and 6 bases for J; bases not matched to a gene: 9. Germline CDR1 reads SEHNR; CDR2 reads FQNEAQ (reference sequence). The CDR3 consists of 15 residues. This CDR3 reads CASSSSRTGDPEAFF. Written as DNA, the CDR3 is TGTGCCAGCAGCTCTAGCCGGACAGGGGACCCTGAAGCTTTCTTT.

In its sample, this clone was seen a few times. This chain joins TRBV6-5 and TRBJ2-2; no definite D call. V lost 2 bases, J lost 6 bases, and 4 bases lay in between. CDR3 length equals 12 residues. From germline, CDR1 is MNHEY and CDR2 SVGAGI. The CDR3 is CASSYPPGELFF. CDR3 nucleotides: TGTGCCAGCAGTTACCCCCCCGGGGAGCTGTTTTTT.

The V and J genes are TRBV12-3 or TRBV12-4 and TRBJ2-7; maybe TRBD2 (5 bases). Trimming left V 4 bases short and J 12 bases short, with 16 bases between. The CDR3 length is 12 residues. CDR3 amino acids: CASSSTTAVPYF. The CDR3, as DNA: TGTGCCAGCAGTTCGACTACTGCTGTACCGTACTTC.

This chain links TRBV7-9 with TRBJ1-2, with D hard to call. V was clipped by 11 bases and J by 7 bases, with 8 bases between them. CDR1 and CDR2 from the germline V gene are SEHNR and FQNEAQ (reference sequence). This CDR3 contains 9 residues. Written as DNA, the CDR3 is TGTGCCTTTGGCCGTGGCTACACCTTC. It translates to CAFGRGYTF.

This sequence joins TRBV4-1 and TRBJ1-6, with D possibly TRBD1 on 5 matching bases. Per the germline V gene, CDR1 is MGHRA and CDR2 is YSYEKL. The CDR3 length is 16 residues. Deletions cut 1 base from V and 8 bases from J, with 15 bases between. CDR3 DNA: TGCGCCAGCAGCCAAGGGGGGAGGGAGTGGGATTCACCCCTCCACTTT. Translated, it gives CASSQGGREWDSPLHF.

The chain couples TRBV5-6 to TRBJ1-4; tentatively, D is TRBD1 (6 bases). Germline assignment: CDR1 SGHDT and CDR2 YYEEEE. The CDR3 runs 15 residues. V was trimmed by 3 bases and J by 3 bases, leaving 12 bases between them. CDR3 sequence reads: CASSSAGAANEKLFF. The CDR3 nucleotides read TGTGCCAGCAGCTCCGCAGGGGCGGCTAATGAAAAACTGTTTTTT. Full variable domain (missing parts from reference TRBV5-6 and TRBJ1-4): DAGVTQSPTHLIKTRGQQVTLRCSPKSGHDTVSWYQQALGQGPQFIFQYYEEEERQRGNFPDRFSGHQFPNYSSELNVNALLLGDSALYLCASSSAGAANEKLFFGSGTQLSVL.

This chain's CDR3 is CSVEISGQGGDTQYF. The CDR3 DNA sequence: TGCAGCGTTGAGATTTCAGGACAAGGGGGGGATACGCAGTATTTT. This chain links TRBV29-1 with TRBJ2-3; either TRBD1 or TRBD2 may fit D (6 bases each). Trimming removed 3 bases at V and 6 bases at J, with 19 bases between. Germline V gene sequence: CDR1 SQVTM, CDR2 ANQGSEA. CDR3 length: 15 residues.

The CDR3 DNA reads TGTGCCAGCAGTCCCCGGGACAGGGGGATGGAATCTGAAGCTTTCTTT. Its translation: CASSPRDRGMESEAFF. The genes are TRBV28 and TRBJ1-1, with 11 bases lining up with TRBD1. CDR3 size: 16 residues. Germline V CDR1 and CDR2: MDHEN, SYDVKM. J was trimmed by 6 bases and V by 5 bases; bases with no gene match: 11.

The rearrangement links TRBV28 to TRBJ1-5, with D unclear. The germline V gene encodes CDR1 MDHEN and CDR2 SYDVKM. This CDR3 has 15 amino acids. V dropped 0 bases and J dropped 4 bases, with 10 bases sitting between them. The CDR3 sequence: CASSLWAASNQPQHF. The CDR3 DNA reads as TGTGCCAGCAGTTTATGGGCAGCTTCTAATCAGCCCCAGCATTTT.

To note about this clone: The sample contains more than one DNA sequence encoding this CDR3. Here the CDR3 reads CASSLLAGAYNEQFF. CDR3 in DNA: TGTGCCAGCAGTCTACTAGCCGGGGCCTACAATGAGCAGTTCTTC. This chain joins TRBV6-5 and TRBJ2-1, with D perhaps TRBD2 (6 bases). The length of the CDR3 is 15 residues. V was cut by 5 bases and J by 2 bases, with 13 bases left in between. Germline V gene lookup returns CDR1 MNHEY and CDR2 SVGAGI.

The chain links TRBV2 to TRBJ2-7, with 10 bases lining up with TRBD1. Unmatched junction bases numbered 2, after V lost 4 bases and J lost 2 bases. Germline V gene lookup returns CDR1 SNHLY and CDR2 FYNNEI. The CDR3 length is 14 residues. CDR3 amino acids: CASSAGTGAYEQYF. DNA for the CDR3: TGTGCCAGCAGTGCCGGGACAGGGGCCTACGAGCAGTACTTC.

This chain joins TRBV6-1 and TRBJ1-1; maybe TRBD1 (5 bases). Trimming took off 1 base at V and 7 bases at J, with 10 bases between the two ends. The CDR3 contains 13 residues. Germline V CDR1 and CDR2: MNHNS, SASEGT. As DNA, the CDR3 is TGTGCCAGCAGTGAAGGGACACGGTATGAAGCTTTCTTT. It translates to CASSEGTRYEAFF.

The V gene is TRBV27, the J gene TRBJ2-1; D is tentatively TRBD1 or TRBD2 (5 bases each). CDR1 MNHEY and CDR2 SMNVEV come from the germline V gene (reference sequence). CDR3 length: 14 amino acids. With 5 bases removed from V and 6 bases from J, the gap between germline ends came to 14 bases. The CDR3 DNA reads TGTGCCAGCAGTACCCGGGACCACACCAATGAGCAGTTCTTC. Its translation is CASSTRDHTNEQFF.

This clone was recorded once. V and J are TRBV7-6 and TRBJ2-1; either TRBD1 or TRBD2 may fit D (5 bases each). This CDR3 has 15 residues. Germline V lookup: CDR1 SGHVS, CDR2 FNYEAQ. Trimming removed 6 bases at V and 0 bases at J, with 12 bases between. CDR3 nucleotide sequence: TGTGCCAGCAGTTTGGGGACGGGCTCCTACAATGAGCAGTTCTTC. Translation: CASSLGTGSYNEQFF.

DNA of the CDR3: TGTGCCAGCATTTTTACCACCGGGGAGCTGTTTTTT. Translated: CASIFTTGELFF. This rearrangement joins TRBV2 to TRBJ2-2; the D is unclear. The CDR3 extends over 12 amino acids. Germline CDR1 SNHLY, CDR2 FYNNEI. Trimming cost V 7 bases and J 4 bases, with 7 bases left between them.

The genes are TRBV6-2 or TRBV6-3 and TRBJ1-3; the D gene is possibly TRBD1 (5 bases). V lost 2 bases and J 0 bases, leaving 8 bases between the germline ends. The CDR3 contains 15 residues. Per the germline V gene, CDR1 is MNHEY and CDR2 is SVGEGT. CDR3 coding DNA: TGTGCCAGCAGTTACGGGGGATTCTCTGGAAACACCATATATTTT. Its protein product is CASSYGGFSGNTIYF.

V gene TRBV6-5 combines with J gene TRBJ1-4; no firm D call. CDR3 length equals 14 residues. CDR1 MNHEY and CDR2 SVGAGI come from the germline V gene. V was shortened by 6 bases and J by 2 bases, with 10 bases between the two germline ends. As DNA, the CDR3 is TGTGCCAGCAGCCCCATCAGCACTAATGAAAAACTGTTTTTT. Translation: CASSPISTNEKLFF.